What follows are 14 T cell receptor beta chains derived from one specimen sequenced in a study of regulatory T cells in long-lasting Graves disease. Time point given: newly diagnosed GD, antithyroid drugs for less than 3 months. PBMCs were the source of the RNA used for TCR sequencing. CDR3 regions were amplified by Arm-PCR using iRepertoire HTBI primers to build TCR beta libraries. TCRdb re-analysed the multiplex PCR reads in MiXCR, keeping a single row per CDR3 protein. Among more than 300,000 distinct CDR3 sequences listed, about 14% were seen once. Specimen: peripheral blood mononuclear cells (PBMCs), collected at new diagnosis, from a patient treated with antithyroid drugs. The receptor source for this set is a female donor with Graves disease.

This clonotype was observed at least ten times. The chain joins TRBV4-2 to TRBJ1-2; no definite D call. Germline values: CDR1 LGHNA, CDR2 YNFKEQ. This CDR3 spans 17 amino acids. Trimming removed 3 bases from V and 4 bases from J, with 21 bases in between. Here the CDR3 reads CASSQPRAPGRGYGYTF. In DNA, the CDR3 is TGTGCCAGCAGCCAGCCACGGGCCCCCGGGCGAGGCTATGGCTACACCTTC.

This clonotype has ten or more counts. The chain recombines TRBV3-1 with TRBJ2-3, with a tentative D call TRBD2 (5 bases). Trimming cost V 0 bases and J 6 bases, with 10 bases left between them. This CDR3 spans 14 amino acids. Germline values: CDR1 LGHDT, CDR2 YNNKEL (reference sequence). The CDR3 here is CASSQELRRDTQYF. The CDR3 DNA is TGTGCCAGCAGCCAAGAATTAAGGAGGGATACGCAGTATTTT.

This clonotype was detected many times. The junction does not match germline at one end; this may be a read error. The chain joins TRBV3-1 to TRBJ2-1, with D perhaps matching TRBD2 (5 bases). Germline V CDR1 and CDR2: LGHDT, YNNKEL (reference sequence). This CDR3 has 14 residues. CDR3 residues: CASNQEGVPYEQFF. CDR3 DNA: TGTGCCAGCAACCAAGAGGGAGTTCCTTATGAGCAGTTCTTC.

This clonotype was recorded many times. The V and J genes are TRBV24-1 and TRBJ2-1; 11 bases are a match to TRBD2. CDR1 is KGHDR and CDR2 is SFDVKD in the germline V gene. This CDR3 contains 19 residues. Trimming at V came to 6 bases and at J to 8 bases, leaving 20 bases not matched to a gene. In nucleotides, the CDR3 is TGTGCCACCAGTCCCAAGGACCCCCGAACTAGCGGGAGTAAATATGAGCAGTTCTTC. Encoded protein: CATSPKDPRTSGSKYEQFF.

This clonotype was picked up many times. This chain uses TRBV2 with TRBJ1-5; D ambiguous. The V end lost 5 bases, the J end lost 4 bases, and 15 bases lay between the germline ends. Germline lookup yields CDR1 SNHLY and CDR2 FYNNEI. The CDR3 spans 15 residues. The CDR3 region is CASSSEPGGNQPQHF. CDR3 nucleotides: TGTGCCAGCAGTAGCGAACCTGGCGGGAATCAGCCCCAGCATTTT.

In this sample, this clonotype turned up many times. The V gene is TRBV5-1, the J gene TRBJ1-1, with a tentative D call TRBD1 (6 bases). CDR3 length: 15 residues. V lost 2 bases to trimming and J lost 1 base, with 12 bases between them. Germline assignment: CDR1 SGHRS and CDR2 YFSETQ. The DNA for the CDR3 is TGCGCCAGCAGCTTAATGGGGGGGGCGAACACTGAAGCTTTCTTT. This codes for CASSLMGGANTEAFF.

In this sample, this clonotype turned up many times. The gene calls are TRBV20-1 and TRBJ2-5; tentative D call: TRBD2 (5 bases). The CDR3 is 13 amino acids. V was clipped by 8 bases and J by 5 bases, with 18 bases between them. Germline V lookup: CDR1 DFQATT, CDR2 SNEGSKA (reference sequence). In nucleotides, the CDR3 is TGCAGTACACAAACTAGTTTTTGGGAGACCCAGTACTTC. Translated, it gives CSTQTSFWETQYF.

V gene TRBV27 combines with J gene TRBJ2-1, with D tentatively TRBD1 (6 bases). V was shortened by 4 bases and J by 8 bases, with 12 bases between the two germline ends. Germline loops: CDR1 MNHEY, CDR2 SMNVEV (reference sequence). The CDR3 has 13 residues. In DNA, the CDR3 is TGTGCCAGCAGTTACAGGGTGGGGGATGAGCAGTTCTTC. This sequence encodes CASSYRVGDEQFF.

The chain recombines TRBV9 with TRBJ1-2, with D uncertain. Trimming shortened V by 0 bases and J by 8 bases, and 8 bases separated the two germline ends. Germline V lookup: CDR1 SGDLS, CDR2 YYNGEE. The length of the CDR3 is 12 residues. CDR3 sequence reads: CASSVVEGGYTF. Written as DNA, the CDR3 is TGTGCCAGCAGCGTAGTTGAAGGAGGCTACACCTTC.

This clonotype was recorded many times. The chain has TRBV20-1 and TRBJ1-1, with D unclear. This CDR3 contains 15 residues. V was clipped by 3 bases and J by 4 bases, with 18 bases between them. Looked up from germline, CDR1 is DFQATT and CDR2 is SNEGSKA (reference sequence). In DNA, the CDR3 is TGCAGTGCTAGTCTTCTCCGTCGCAAGGGCACTGAAGCTTTCTTT. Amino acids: CSASLLRRKGTEAFF.

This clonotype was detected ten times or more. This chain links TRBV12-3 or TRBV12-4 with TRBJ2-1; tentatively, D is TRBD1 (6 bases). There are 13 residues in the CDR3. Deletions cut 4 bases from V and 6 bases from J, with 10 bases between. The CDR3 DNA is TGTGCCAGCAGTTCCCAGGGGATCAATGAGCAGTTCTTC. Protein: CASSSQGINEQFF.

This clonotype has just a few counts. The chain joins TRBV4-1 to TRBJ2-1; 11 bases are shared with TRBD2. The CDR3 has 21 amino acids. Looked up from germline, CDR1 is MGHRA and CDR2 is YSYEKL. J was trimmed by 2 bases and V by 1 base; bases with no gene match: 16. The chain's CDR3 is CASSQVSGGSSGRLTYNEQFF. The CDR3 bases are TGCGCCAGCAGCCAAGTGAGTGGAGGTTCTAGCGGGAGGCTGACCTACAATGAGCAGTTCTTC.

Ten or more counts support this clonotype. In DNA form, the CDR3 reads TGTGCCAGCAGCTTAGCGGCCCAGAACTACGAGCAGTACTTC. This encodes CASSLAAQNYEQYF. V and J are TRBV7-9 and TRBJ2-7; D is unresolved. The V end was cut by 0 bases, the J end by 3 bases, with 9 bases between. The germline gives CDR1 SEHNR, CDR2 FQNEAQ (reference sequence). The length of the CDR3 is 14 residues.

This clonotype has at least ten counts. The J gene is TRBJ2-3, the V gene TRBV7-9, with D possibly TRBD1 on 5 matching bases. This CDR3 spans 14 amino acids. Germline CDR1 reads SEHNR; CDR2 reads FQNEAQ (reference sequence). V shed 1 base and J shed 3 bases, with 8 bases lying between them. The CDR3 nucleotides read TGTGCCAGCAGCTTAGTCAGGGTGACAGATACGCAGTATTTT. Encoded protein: CASSLVRVTDTQYF. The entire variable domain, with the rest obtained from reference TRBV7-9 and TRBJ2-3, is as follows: DTGVSQNPRHKITKRGQNVTFRCDPISEHNRLYWYRQTLGQGPEFLTYFQNEAQLEKSRLLSDRFSAERPKGSFSTLEIQRTEQGDSAMYLCASSLVRVTDTQYFGPGTRLTVL.